A single T cell receptor (beta chain) is shown here with its context. This record belongs to a study of cytomegalovirus exposure and HLA in healthy donors. The PCR had 60 Vbeta and 13 Jbeta primers. Profiled with immunoSEQ multiplex PCR; TCRdb holds only in-frame clones, not every one. There are about 250,000 clones in the sample; around 80% occur only once, and approximately 0.49% lies in the top ten. In germline, CDR1 is MNHNS, CDR2 SASEGT. This CDR3 comprises 16 residues. J was trimmed by 4 bases and V by 1 base; bases with no gene match: 6. The sample comprised PBMCs. This sequence was found in a boy aged 5 to 17 in good health and CMV-seronegative. V gene TRBV6-1 combines with J gene TRBJ2-2; TRBD2 agrees at 7 bases. The CDR3 sequence: CASSEVAGRGTGELFF. CDR3 nucleotide sequence: TGTGCCAGCAGTGAAGTAGCGGGCAGAGGCACCGGGGAGCTGTTTTTT.